The text below deals with one T cell receptor (beta chain). This CDR3 has 15 residues. CDR1 is SGHNT, CDR2 YYREEE, per germline (reference sequence). Trimming removed 5 bases from V and 7 bases from J; junction bases left unmatched: 5. These data belong to a study of blood T cell repertoires in COVID-19. For the study at large: Both acute and convalescent COVID-19 samples were obtained from the United States, Italy and Spain. Sample material is recorded as cDNA or gDNA derived from T cells, B-cell-depleted T cells, or PBMCs.

How the authors handled the data: Reference gene primers were amplified, and this amplification served to estimate nucleated cell counts. Profiled with immunoSEQ multiplex PCR; TCRdb holds only in-frame clones, not every one. That table furnishes V, J and clone size, whereas the DNA furnished D and trimming. This table holds approximately 220,000 clones, 90% found once. Participant age was about 18 to 89 years, and participants resided in fewer than 30 US areas. The source of this sequence is a man aged 25-45 years who had been exposed to COVID-19. Material for sequencing was PBMCs or T cells enriched from blood (not recorded which). The chain has TRBV5-4 and TRBJ1-6; 11 nucleotides align to TRBD1. The CDR3 region has the DNA TGTGCCAGCAGTCGCCGGGACAGGGGGAATTCACCCCTCCACTTT. Its translation: CASSRRDRGNSPLHF.